This T cell receptor (beta chain) is from a study of blood T cell repertoires in COVID-19 (dated by TCRdb to 2018 to 2020). Background on the whole study: Samples from collaborators originated in the United States, Italy and Spain and spanned both the acute and convalescent phases of COVID-19. The material from the prospective study consisted of cDNA or gDNA derived from T cells, B-cell-depleted T cells, or PBMCs. Deeply sampled blood TCRbeta repertoires from subjects exposed to, actively infected with, or recovered from COVID-19 were included in the dataset. The repertoires were made available in a free public database intended to serve as a resource for research on the immune response to SARS-CoV-2. The samples were drawn from two sources: the first 160 participants of the ongoing ImmuneRACE study, and 1,254 subjects contributed by 6 global collaborators. The sample metadata nearly always contained a de-identified subject ID, COVID-19 status, age in years and sex. HLA class I and class II types, where available, came from metadata supplied by the sample provider rather than from assay-based typing. General conclusions and limits of the study: The amount of clinical and demographic metadata varied by source and participant and was provided uncurated.

Comment on this clone: Its antigen has not been determined. No much larger clonotype is one base removed from it; base qualities were not supplied.

The immunoSEQ Assay, a bias-controlled multiplex PCR, was used to amplify TCRbeta CDR3 regions from genomic DNA. The published analysis was carried out like this. The number of nucleated cells in each sample was estimated by amplification of reference gene primers within the assay. To quantify the absolute abundance of each unique TCRbeta CDR3 rearrangement, sequence reads were collapsed and filtered. For each sample, productive Simpson clonality was calculated as the square root of Simpson's diversity index over productive rearrangements. The source is immuneACCESS, and TCRdb retained only in-frame sequences with V and J called. Part of the clones is not carried over; for the studies checked, unresolved V genes explain less than half of this, and the remainder is unexplained. V and J calls and clone size follow that table, whereas D and trimming were derived from the DNA. The sample table shows 300,000 to 350,000 clones, and 88% are seen once. Of the sample, around 1.6% is held by the ten largest clones.

CDR1 and CDR2, per the germline V gene, are LGHNA and YNFKEQ. The CDR3 has 15 amino acids, counting the end cysteine and phenylalanine. The CDR3 DNA has 45 bases and is translated from base 1. Cut back by 4 bases and 2 bases, the V and J ends lie 15 bases apart. At one collaborating source in Seattle, patients were enrolled during active infection and were followed longitudinally through the course of disease. Whole blood was collected in K2EDTA tubes by collaborating institutions according to the institutions' own protocols. For TCRbeta analysis, collaborators shipped samples as frozen whole blood, isolated PBMCs, or DNA extracted from either of those sample types.

Sequences were obtained from peripheral blood. The chain is encoded by TRBV4-2 joined to TRBJ2-7; D gene: possibly TRBD1, on 6 matching bases. The sequence derives from a woman in her twenties or thirties with COVID-19, enrolled during active disease. The CDR3 in this case is CASSRSTGSPYEQYF. The nucleotides read TGTGCCAGCAGCCGGTCGACAGGAAGCCCCTACGAGCAGTACTTC.